This TCR beta chain is drawn from a study of T cell responses to AZD1222 COVID-19 vaccine. This clone came up once. Sequenced by immunoSEQ multiplex PCR; TCRdb stores in-frame clones only, minus some. This table has tens of thousands of clones, about four fifths appearing once. The source was peripheral blood, collected on day 0 of AZD1222 vaccination. This clonotype was sampled from an adult in good health.

The CDR3 bases are TGTGCCAGCAGTGAGACGAGACTATTAGAAGAGACCCAGTACTTC. Translation: CASSETRLLEETQYF. The V and J genes are TRBV2 and TRBJ2-5; D might be TRBD2 (5 bases). Per the germline V gene, CDR1 is SNHLY and CDR2 is FYNNEI. Trimming removed 3 bases at V and 3 bases at J, with 14 bases between. The CDR3 extends over 15 amino acids.